This entry is about one TCR beta chain. The antigen is not known. The sample originates from a study of graft-versus-host responses after intestinal transplantation. About the study: Induction with anti-thymocyte globulin, then tacrolimus and steroids for around three years, was given to all recipients.

Trimming cost V 3 bases and J 0 bases, with 7 bases left between them. In germline, CDR1 is SGHDT, CDR2 YYEEEE. The CDR3 contains 14 residues. Broader study findings: Some GvH clones appeared in ileal mucosa or blood before recipient bone marrow. In patients with graft-donor T cell macrochimerism, allograft graft-versus-host to host-versus-graft clonal ratios were high.

The method was immunoSEQ multiplex PCR; TCRdb's version includes in-frame clones alone and lacks a portion of them. The sample shows 130,000 or so clones, more than 90% of them seen only once. The source material was unstimulated CD4+ T cells sorted from spleen or lymph node cells, sampled before intestinal transplant. The chain joins TRBV5-6 to TRBJ1-3, with no clear D. The receptor was isolated from a human donor who received an intestinal transplant. The CDR3 is CASSSTVSGNTIYF. As DNA, the CDR3 is TGTGCCAGCAGCTCCACAGTCTCTGGAAACACCATATATTTT.